This entry describes one TCR beta chain. This clonotype was found many times. This clone's antigen is unknown. The record has no base qualities; no much larger clone is one base away. This record comes from a study of T cells in Graves' hyperthyroidism and ophthalmopathy (dated by TCRdb to the late 2010s). General notes on the study: TCR V-J signatures able to tell the groups apart were searched for in a discovery cohort of 95 to 100 patients, of whom more than 40 had Graves' ophthalmopathy and roughly 57 had stable Graves' hyperthyroidism. Whether ophthalmopathy could be predicted prospectively was tested in an independent validation cohort made up of under 20 hyperthyroidism patients plus 17 patients who later progressed to ophthalmopathy. For training and testing, the 95 to 100 patients in the discovery cohort were randomly divided in a 7:3 ratio. Thyroid tissue and blood T-cell repertoires from roughly 6 Graves' hyperthyroidism patients were also compared in the study. After sampling, hyperthyroidism patients received methimazole starting at 30 mg daily, and ophthalmopathy patients received high-dose intravenous methylprednisolone. The paper describes TCR Vbeta CDR3 sequencing of 135 peripheral blood samples, made up of about 40 ophthalmopathy patients, roughly 72 hyperthyroidism patients and about 17 progressor patients. Summary of the overall study and its limitations: Sample size was not statistically predetermined, and investigators were not blinded to group allocation. During validation, the model predicted progression to ophthalmopathy a median of about 5.9 months ahead of onset, with around 71% sensitivity and around 73% specificity. Most expanded thyroid clonotypes (frequency above 0.001) were also detected in blood, suggesting blood repertoires may reflect thyroid immune responses. A 13 V-J signature model separated ophthalmopathy from stable hyperthyroidism, with just over 85% sensitivity and 81.08% specificity in cross-validation and 80%/75% in testing.

Stable Graves' hyperthyroidism was defined as no progression to ophthalmopathy during 18 months of follow-up. The hyperthyroidism patients were between 18 and 65 years old and newly diagnosed, with a disease duration of less than 2 months. The study excluded patients with uncontrolled infections, other autoimmune diseases, pregnancy or lactation. Diagnoses relied on clinical symptoms, serum thyroxine and TRAb, thyroid ultrasound and orbital computed tomography. Trizol reagent was used to extract total RNA, and RNA quality was then checked on an Agilent 2100 Bioanalyzer. Amplification of TCR beta CDR3 regions was carried out from RNA transcripts. The first round of RT-PCR for the TCR CDR3 was performed with the HTBI primer set and the Qiagen OneStep RT-PCR kit. Libraries were constructed in a second round of multiplex PCR, after which size selection and purification were performed. Sequencing of the libraries was done on an Illumina HiSeq2000 using paired-end 100 bp reads. The published analysis was carried out like this. SOAPnuke was used to process the raw data, with reads discarded if the reads contained adapters or uncalled bases, had a mean Phred below 15, or lacked an exact constant-primer or identifier match. High-quality paired reads were merged with COPE v1.2.5, and unique nucleotide sequences were defined as clonotypes. MiTCR v1.1 was used to align the clonotypes against IMGT TRBV, TRBD and TRBJ reference segments. The analysis included only V-J combinations with a frequency above 0.0001, which together covered around 99% of the repertoires. The TCS score was defined as the ratio of F50 (clonal expansion) to E x V (chaos), calculated using BLOSUM62-based TCRdist between CDR3 peptides within each V-J. Welch's t-statistics and random forest reduced fewer than 600 V-J features to 13, which were used in a naive Bayes classifier (R e1071). The Morisita-Horn index was used to measure how similar the thyroid and blood repertoires were. TCRdb's own reprocessing of the public reads used fastp at Q25 and MiXCR and kept productive beta chains. A single entry per CDR3 protein holds the most common genes and DNA from its merged rows. TCRdb, not the original authors, processed these V and J calls. This sample is represented by a few hundred thousand distinct CDR3 sequences; around 45% of them were singletons. Together, the top ten hold about 8.3% of the sample.

V and J lose 0 bases and 2 bases, and a span of 10 bases separates them. From the cysteine through the phenylalanine, the CDR3 covers 16 amino acids. Only the CDR3 DNA stays, 48 bases, in frame from base 1. CDR1 and CDR2 are drawn from the germline V gene: LGHNA, YSLEER. Sequencing was carried out using peripheral blood or thyroid tissue (not recorded which). The sequence was obtained from a young woman with Graves' hyperthyroidism. This receptor chain uses TRBV4-3 and TRBJ1-4; the D gene is not confidently resolved. For the CDR3, the sequence is CASSQDFGQTNEKLFF. The nucleotides are TGCGCCAGCAGCCAAGATTTTGGCCAGACTAATGAAAAACTGTTTTTT.